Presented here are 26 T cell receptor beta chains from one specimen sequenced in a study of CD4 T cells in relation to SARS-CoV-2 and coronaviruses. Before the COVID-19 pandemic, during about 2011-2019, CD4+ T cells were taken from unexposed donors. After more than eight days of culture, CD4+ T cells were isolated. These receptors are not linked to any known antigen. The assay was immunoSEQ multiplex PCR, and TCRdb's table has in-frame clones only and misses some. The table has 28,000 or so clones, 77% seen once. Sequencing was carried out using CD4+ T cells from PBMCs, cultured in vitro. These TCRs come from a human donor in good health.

CDR3 nucleotide sequence: TGTGCCAGCAGCCCCGCCCTGGCGGCGGGGACCCAGTACTTC. Its translation: CASSPALAAGTQYF. The rearrangement links TRBV11-2 to TRBJ2-5; TRBD2 is a possible D gene (5 bases). Germline assignment: CDR1 SGHAT and CDR2 FQNNGV. Trimming removed 5 bases at V and 7 bases at J, with 17 bases between. CDR3 length: 14 amino acids.

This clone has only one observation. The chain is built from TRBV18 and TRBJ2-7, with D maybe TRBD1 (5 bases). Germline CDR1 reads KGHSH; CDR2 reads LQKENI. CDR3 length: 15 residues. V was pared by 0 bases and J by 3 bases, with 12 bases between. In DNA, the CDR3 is TGTGCCAGCTCACCACCGGGAAGACAGATCTACGAGCAGTACTTC. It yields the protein CASSPPGRQIYEQYF.

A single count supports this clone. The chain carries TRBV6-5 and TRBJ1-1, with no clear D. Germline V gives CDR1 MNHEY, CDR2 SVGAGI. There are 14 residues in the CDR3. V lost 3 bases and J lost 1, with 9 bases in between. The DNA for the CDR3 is TGTGCCAGCAGTTATTTGACGGGGAACACTGAAGCTTTCTTT. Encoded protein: CASSYLTGNTEAFF.

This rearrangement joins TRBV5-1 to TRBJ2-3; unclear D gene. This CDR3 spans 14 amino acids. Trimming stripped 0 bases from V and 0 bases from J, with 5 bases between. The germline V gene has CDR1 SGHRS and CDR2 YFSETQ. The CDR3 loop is CASSLEISTDTQYF. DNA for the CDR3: TGCGCCAGCAGCTTGGAAATAAGCACAGATACGCAGTATTTT.

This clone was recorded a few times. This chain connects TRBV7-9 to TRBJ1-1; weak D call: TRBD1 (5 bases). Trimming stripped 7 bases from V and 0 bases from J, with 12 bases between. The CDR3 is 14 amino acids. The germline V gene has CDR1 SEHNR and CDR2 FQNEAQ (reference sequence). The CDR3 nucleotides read TGTGCCAGCACCATAGACAGCATGAACACTGAAGCTTTCTTT. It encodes CASTIDSMNTEAFF.

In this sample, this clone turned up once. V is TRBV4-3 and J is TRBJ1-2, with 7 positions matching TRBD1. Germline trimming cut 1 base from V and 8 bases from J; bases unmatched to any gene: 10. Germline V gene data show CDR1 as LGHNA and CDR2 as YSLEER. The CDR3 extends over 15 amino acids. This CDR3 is CASSQGDRESGGYTF. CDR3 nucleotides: TGCGCCAGCAGCCAAGGTGACAGGGAGTCGGGCGGCTACACCTTC.

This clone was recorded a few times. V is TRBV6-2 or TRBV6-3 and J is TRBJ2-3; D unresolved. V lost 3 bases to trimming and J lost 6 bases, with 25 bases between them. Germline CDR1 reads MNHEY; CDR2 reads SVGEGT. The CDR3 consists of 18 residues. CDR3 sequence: CASSYAARGSSGADTQYF. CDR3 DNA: TGTGCCAGCAGTTATGCGGCCAGAGGATCTTCGGGCGCCGATACGCAGTATTTT.

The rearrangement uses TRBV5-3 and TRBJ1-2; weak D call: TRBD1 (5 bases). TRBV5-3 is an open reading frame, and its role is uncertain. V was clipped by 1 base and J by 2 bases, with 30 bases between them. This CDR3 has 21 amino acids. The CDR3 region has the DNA TGTGCCAGAAGCTTGAAGGGGCTGGAACCCCTTTCCCCCTCGTTAAACTATGGCTACACCTTC. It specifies CARSLKGLEPLSPSLNYGYTF.

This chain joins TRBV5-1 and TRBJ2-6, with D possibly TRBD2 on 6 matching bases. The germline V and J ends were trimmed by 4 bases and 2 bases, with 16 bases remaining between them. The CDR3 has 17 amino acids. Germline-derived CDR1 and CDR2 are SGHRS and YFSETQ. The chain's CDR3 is CASSPRGPGPGANVLTF. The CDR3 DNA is TGCGCCAGCAGCCCGCGGGGCCCGGGGCCTGGGGCCAACGTCCTGACTTTC. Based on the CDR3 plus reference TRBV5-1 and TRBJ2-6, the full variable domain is KAGVTQTPRYLIKTRGQQVTLSCSPISGHRSVSWYQQTPGQGLQFLFEYFSETQRNKGNFPGRFSGRQFSNSRSEMNVSTLELGDSALYLCASSPRGPGPGANVLTFGAGSRLTVL.

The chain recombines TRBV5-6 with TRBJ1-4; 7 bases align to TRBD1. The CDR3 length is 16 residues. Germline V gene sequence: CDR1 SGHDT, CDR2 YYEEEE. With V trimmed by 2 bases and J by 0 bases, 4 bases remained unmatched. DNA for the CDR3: TGTGCCAGCAGCTTCAGGGGGAGGGCAACTAATGAAAAACTGTTTTTT. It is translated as CASSFRGRATNEKLFF. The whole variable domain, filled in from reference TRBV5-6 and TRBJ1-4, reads DAGVTQSPTHLIKTRGQQVTLRCSPKSGHDTVSWYQQALGQGPQFIFQYYEEEERQRGNFPDRFSGHQFPNYSSELNVNALLLGDSALYLCASSFRGRATNEKLFFGSGTQLSVL.

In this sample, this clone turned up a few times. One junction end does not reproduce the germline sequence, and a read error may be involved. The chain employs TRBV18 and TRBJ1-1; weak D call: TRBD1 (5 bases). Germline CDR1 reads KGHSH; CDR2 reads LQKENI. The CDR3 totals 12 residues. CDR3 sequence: CASSQPDTQAFF. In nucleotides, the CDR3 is TGTGCCAGCTCCCAACCGGACACTCAAGCTTTCTTT.

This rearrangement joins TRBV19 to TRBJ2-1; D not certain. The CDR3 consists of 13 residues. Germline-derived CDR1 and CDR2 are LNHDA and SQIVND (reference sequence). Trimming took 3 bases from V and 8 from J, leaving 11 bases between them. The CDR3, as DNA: TGTGCCAGTAGTATCCCTCCTAGTTATGAGCAGTTCTTC. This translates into CASSIPPSYEQFF.

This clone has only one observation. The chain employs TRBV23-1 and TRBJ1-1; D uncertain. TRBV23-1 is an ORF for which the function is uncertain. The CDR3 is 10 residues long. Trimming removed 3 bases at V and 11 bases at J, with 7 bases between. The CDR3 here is CASSHSGAFF. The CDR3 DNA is TGCGCCAGCAGTCACTCGGGCGCTTTCTTT.

CDR3 nucleotides: TGTGCCAGCAGCCCCGCAGGGACTAGCGGGAACGAGCAGTACTTC. It encodes CASSPAGTSGNEQYF. V gene TRBV11-3 combines with J gene TRBJ2-7; 13 nucleotides agree with TRBD2. J gave up 5 bases and V 5 bases, and 6 bases lay outside the gene matches. CDR1 is SGHNT, CDR2 YENEEA, per germline. CDR3 length equals 15 residues.

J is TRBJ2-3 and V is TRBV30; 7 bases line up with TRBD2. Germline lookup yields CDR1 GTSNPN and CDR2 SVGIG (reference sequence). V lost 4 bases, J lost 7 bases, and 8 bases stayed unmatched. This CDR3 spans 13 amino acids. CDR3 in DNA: TGTGCCTGGAACCTAGCGGACGGAAATACGCAGTATTTT. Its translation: CAWNLADGNTQYF.

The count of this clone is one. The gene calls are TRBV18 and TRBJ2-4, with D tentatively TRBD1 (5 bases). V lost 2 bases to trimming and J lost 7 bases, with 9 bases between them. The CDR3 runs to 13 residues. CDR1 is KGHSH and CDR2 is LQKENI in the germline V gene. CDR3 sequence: CASSPAAGNIQYF. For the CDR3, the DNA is TGTGCCAGCTCACCAGCGGCAGGGAACATTCAGTACTTC.

This chain's CDR3 is CASFLSSYEQYF. The CDR3 DNA reads as TGTGCCAGCTTTCTATCTTCCTACGAGCAGTACTTC. The rearrangement uses TRBV19 and TRBJ2-7; D unclear. V was shortened by 9 bases and J by 1 base, with 10 bases between the two germline ends. The CDR3 covers 12 residues. Germline lookup yields CDR1 LNHDA and CDR2 SQIVND (reference sequence).

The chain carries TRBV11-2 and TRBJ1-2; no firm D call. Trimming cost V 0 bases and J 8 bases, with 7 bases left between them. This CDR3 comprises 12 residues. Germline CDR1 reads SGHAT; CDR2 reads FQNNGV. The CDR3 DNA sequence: TGTGCCAGCAGCTTAGAACAGTTGGGCTACACCTTC. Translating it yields CASSLEQLGYTF.

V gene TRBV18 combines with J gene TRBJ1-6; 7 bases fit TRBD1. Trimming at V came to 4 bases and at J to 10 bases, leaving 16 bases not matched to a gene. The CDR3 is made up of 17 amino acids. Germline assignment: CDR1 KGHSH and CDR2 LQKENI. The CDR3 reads CASSLQPQTGASSPLHF. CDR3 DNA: TGTGCCAGCTCACTTCAACCCCAAACAGGGGCCTCCTCACCCCTCCACTTT.

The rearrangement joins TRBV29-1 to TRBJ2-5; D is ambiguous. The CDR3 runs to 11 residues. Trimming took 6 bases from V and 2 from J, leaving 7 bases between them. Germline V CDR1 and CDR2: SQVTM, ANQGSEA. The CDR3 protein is CSVRSQETQYF. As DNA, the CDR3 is TGCAGCGTACGGAGTCAAGAGACCCAGTACTTC.

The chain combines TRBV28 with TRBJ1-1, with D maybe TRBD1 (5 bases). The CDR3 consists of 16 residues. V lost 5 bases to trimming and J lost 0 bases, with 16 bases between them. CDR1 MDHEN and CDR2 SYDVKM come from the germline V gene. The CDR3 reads CASSPLLKGLNTEAFF. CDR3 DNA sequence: TGTGCCAGCAGTCCCCTCCTGAAGGGGTTGAACACTGAAGCTTTCTTT.

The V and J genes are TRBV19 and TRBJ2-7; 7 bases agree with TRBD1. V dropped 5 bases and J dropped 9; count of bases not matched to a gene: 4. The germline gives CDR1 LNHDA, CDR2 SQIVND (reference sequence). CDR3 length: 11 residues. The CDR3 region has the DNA TGTGCCAGTAGTTCGGACAGGCGGCAGTACTTC. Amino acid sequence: CASSSDRRQYF.

Written as DNA, the CDR3 is TGTGCCAGCAGCGTGGGAGGACTAGCGGCCAATGAGCAGTTCTTC. Amino acid sequence: CASSVGGLAANEQFF. The chain recombines TRBV9 with TRBJ2-1; TRBD2 aligns across 10 bases. V shed 2 bases and J 6 bases; nucleotides not matched to a gene: 5. This CDR3 has 15 amino acids. Looked up from germline, CDR1 is SGDLS and CDR2 is YYNGEE.

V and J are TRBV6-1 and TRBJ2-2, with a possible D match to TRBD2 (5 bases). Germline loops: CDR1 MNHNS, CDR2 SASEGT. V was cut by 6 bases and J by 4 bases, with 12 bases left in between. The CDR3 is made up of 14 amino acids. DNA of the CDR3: TGTGCCAGCAGCATTCGGGGAGTCACCGGGGAGCTGTTTTTT. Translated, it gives CASSIRGVTGELFF.

CDR3 DNA: TGTGCCAGCAGTCCCCTCCGAACAGGGTCGGCTTTCTTT. Its protein product is CASSPLRTGSAFF. The chain links TRBV6-2 or TRBV6-3 to TRBJ1-1; perhaps TRBD1 as D (6 bases). V lost 5 bases to trimming and J lost 11 bases, with 18 bases between them. Germline V gene lookup returns CDR1 MNHEY and CDR2 SVGEGT. This CDR3 comprises 13 residues.

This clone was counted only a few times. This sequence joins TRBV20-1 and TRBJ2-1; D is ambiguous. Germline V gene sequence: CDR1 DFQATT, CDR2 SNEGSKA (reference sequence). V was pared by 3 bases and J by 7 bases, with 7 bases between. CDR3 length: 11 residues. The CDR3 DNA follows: TGCAGTGCTAGTCTGATTAATGAGCAGTTCTTC. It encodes CSASLINEQFF.